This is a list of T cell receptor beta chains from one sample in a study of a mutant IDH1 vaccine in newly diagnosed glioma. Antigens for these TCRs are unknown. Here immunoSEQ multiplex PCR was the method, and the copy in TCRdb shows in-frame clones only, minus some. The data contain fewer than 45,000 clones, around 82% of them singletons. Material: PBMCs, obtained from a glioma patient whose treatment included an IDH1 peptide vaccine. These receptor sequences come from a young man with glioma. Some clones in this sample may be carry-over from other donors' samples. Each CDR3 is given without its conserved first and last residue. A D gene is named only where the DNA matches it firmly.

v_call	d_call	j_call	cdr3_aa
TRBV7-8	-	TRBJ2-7	ASSYRDRPYEQY
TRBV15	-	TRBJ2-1	ATSRDGVKGVEQF
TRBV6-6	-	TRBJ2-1	ASHEQGSYNEQF
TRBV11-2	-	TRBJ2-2	ASSSPGLWNGELF
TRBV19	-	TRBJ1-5	ASSISTGNQPQH
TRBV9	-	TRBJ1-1	ASSVGLLVDTEAF
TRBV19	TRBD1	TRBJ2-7	ASSKGTGNYEQY
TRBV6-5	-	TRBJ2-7	ASSEEEASYEQY
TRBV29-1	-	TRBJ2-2	SVVRGTGELF
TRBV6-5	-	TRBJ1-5	ASSPRQSNQPQH
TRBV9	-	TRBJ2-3	ASSVDGTDTQY
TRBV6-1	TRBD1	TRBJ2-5	ASSERQGAWETQY
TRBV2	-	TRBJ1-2	ASSVVLDYGYT
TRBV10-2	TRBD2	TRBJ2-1	ASRSTSGVNNEQF
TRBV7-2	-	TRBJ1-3	ASSPRGPLGNTIY
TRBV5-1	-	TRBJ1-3	ASSLRGAIGNTIY
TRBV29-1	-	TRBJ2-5	SGRLDQETQY
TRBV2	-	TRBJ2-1	ASSDGQGGSIRYNEQF
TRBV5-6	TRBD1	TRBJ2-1	ASSSFPLTGANNEQF
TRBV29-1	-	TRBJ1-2	SVEDGVYGYT
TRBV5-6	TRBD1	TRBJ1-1	ASSLGDRGTEAF
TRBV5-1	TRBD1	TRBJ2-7	ASSWGTGSYEQY
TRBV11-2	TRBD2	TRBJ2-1	ASSPRVGGGPNEQF
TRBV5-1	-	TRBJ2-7	ASSFGQIYEQY
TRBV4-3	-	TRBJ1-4	ASSQADRRGKLF
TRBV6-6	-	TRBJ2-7	ASSYSTGNEQY
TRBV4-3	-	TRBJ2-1	ASSPRRDFKYNEQF
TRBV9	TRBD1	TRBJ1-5	ASSAGGGLNQPQH
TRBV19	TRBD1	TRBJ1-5	ASSTETGVTSRPQH
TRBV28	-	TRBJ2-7	ASSSPSLGPYEQY
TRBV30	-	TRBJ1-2	AWSVQLTLGGYT
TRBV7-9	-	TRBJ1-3	ASSPSWNSGNTIY
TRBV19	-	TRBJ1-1	AAREGGATEAF
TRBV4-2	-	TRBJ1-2	ASAGQGRGSYGYT
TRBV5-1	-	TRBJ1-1	ASSLGNMNTEAF
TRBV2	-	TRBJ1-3	ASSLGAGNAGNTIY
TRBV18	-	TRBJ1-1	ASSPRQLEAF
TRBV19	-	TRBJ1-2	ASSDGGANYGYT
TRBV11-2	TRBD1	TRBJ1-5	ASSLAAGTGSRPQH
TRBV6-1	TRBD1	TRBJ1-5	ASSDTRQGAFGNQPQH
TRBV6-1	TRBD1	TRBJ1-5	ASSNIGTVNQPQH
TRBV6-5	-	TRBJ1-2	ASSYAAGNGYT
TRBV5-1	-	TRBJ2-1	ASSPDFTSNNEQF
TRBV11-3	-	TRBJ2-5	ASSLEGLAGETQY
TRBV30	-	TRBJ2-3	AWSVLRGTQY
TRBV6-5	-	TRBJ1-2	ASTPAQGSGYGYT
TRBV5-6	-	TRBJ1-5	ASNVFDATSNQPQH
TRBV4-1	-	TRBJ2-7	ASSLEGIEQY
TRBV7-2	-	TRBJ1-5	ASSLEENQPQH
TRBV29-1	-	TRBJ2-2	AHLSDTGELF
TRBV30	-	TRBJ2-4	AWSPDIAKNIQY
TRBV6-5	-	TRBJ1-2	ASSRDGLRYGYT
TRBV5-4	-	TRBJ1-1	ASSPGTGKNTEAF
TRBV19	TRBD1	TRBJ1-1	ASTQSRDRGPNTEAF
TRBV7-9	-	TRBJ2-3	ASSSYGRQVGTDTQY
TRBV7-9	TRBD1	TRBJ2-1	ASSLQGTGGKYEQF
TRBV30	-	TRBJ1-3	AWTPTSSGNTIY
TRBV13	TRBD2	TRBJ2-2	ASSQAGAAPGELF
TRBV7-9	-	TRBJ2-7	ASSQPATAGEQY
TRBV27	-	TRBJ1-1	ASSLSPGLNTEAF